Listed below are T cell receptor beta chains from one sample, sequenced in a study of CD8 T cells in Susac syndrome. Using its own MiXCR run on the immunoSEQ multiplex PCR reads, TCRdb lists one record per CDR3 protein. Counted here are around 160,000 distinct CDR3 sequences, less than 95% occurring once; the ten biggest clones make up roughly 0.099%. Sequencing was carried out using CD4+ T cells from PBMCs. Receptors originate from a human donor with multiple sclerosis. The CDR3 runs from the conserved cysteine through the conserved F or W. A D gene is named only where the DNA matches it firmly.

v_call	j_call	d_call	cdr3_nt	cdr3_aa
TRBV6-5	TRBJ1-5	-	TGTGCCAGCAGCCTCACTAGACCCCTAGAGCAGCCCCAGCATTTT	CASSLTRPLEQPQHF
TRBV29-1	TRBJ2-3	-	TGCAGCGTTGTGGAATCCAGCCACCACACAGATACGCAGTATTTT	CSVVESSHHTDTQYF
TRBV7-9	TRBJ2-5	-	TGTGCCAGCAGCTTAGCCCCCGGCGGGGAGACCCAGTACTTC	CASSLAPGGETQYF
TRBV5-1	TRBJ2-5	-	TGCGCCAGCAGCTTGGCGGTAGCGGCCCAAGAGACCCAGTACTTC	CASSLAVAAQETQYF
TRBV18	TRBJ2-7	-	TGTGCCAGCTCGCAGAGTAGTACTGCCCTCTCCTACGAGCAGTACTTC	CASSQSSTALSYEQYF
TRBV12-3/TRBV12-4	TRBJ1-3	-	TGTGCCAGCAGGAACAGGGACTCTGGAAACACCATATATTTT	CASRNRDSGNTIYF
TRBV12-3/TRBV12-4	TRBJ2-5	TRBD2	TGTGCCAGCAGTCTGGGACTAGCGGCAAAAGAGACCCAGTACTTC	CASSLGLAAKETQYF
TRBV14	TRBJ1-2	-	TGTGCCAGCAGCCAAGATGGCAGGGCCTATGGCTACACCTTC	CASSQDGRAYGYTF
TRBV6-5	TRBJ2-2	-	TGTGCCAGCAGTTATGAGACACATGCCGGGGAGCTGTTTTTT	CASSYETHAGELFF
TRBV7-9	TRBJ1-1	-	TGTGCCAGCAGCTTAAGTTATTTGGGGATGGACCCGAACACTGAAGCTTTCTTT	CASSLSYLGMDPNTEAFF
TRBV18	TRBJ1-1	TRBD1	TGTGCCAGCTCACCCTTCCCAACAGGGGGCGGAACTGAAGCTTTCTTT	CASSPFPTGGGTEAFF
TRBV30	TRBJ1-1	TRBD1	TGTGCCTGGAGTGTAGTAGTGGTCAGGGGCCTTCAGGGGGACACTGAAGCTTTCTTT	CAWSVVVVRGLQGDTEAFF
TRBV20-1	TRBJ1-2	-	TGCAGTGCTACAAGTTTTTCTCAGGGAAAGGAGGGCTACACCTTC	CSATSFSQGKEGYTF
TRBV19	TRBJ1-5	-	TGTGCCAGTAGTATAGTTACCCGCTATAGCAATCAGCCCCAGCATTTT	CASSIVTRYSNQPQHF
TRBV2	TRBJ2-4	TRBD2	TGTGCCAGCAGTGAGGAGAGGAGTAGCGGGAGTGGGGACATTCAGTACTTC	CASSEERSSGSGDIQYF
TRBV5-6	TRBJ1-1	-	TGTGCCAGCAGCTTGGAAAGGGCCCTGGGGACTGAAGCTTTCTTT	CASSLERALGTEAFF
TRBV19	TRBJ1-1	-	TGTGCCAGTAGTCGATACGTCCGGAACACTGAAGCTTTCTTT	CASSRYVRNTEAFF
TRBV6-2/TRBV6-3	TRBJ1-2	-	TGTGCCAGCAGTCAGTTCTATGGCTACACCTTC	CASSQFYGYTF
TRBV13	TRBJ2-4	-	TGTGCCAGCAGCTTAGGACTCCAAAACATTCAGTACTTC	CASSLGLQNIQYF
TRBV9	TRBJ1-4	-	TGTGCCAGCAGCCAGGACCCCCAGGGGTCTAATGAAAAACTGTTTTTT	CASSQDPQGSNEKLFF